This T cell receptor beta chain comes out of a study of shared clonotypes between healthy human individuals. This clone was observed at least ten times. V trimming: 7 bases; J trimming: 8 bases; junction bases outside the gene matches: 10. The germline CDR1 and CDR2 sequences are ENHRY and SYGVKD. The CDR3 contains 14 residues. Repertoires were generated with immunoSEQ multiplex PCR, while TCRdb's copy carries only in-frame clones and drops some. This table holds about 680,000 clones, about 78% found once. The gene calls are TRBV10-3 and TRBJ2-1, with 8 nucleotides matching TRBD2. Material: memory CD4+ T cells sorted from blood. Subset meaning: CD45RA-negative fraction. This receptor was obtained from a woman younger than 45 in good health. As DNA, the CDR3 is TGTGCCATCAAAGGTAGCGGGGAGTTCGATGAGCAGTTCTTC. As protein: CAIKGSGEFDEQFF.